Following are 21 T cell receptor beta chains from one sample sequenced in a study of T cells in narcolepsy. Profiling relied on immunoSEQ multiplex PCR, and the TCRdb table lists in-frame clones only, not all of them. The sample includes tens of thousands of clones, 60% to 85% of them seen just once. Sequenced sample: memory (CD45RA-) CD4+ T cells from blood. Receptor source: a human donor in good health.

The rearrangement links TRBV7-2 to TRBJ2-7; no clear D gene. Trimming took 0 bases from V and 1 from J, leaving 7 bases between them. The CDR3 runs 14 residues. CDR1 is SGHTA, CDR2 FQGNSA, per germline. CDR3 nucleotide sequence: TGTGCCAGCAGCTTAGCACACAAGTCCTACGAGCAGTACTTC. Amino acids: CASSLAHKSYEQYF.

The CDR3 reads CASKWQGKGYGYTF. The CDR3 DNA reads as TGTGCCAGCAAGTGGCAGGGAAAAGGATATGGCTACACCTTC. The chain recombines TRBV27 with TRBJ1-2, with D perhaps matching TRBD1 (5 bases). Germline V CDR1 and CDR2: MNHEY, SMNVEV (reference sequence). V was shortened by 7 bases and J by 5 bases, with 17 bases between the two germline ends. This CDR3 region has 14 residues.

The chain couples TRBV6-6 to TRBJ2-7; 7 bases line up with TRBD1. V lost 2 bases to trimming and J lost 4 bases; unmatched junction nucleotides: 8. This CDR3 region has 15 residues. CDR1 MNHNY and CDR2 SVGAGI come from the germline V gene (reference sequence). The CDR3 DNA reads TGTGCCAGCAGTTACCTATTAGGACAGGAATACGAGCAGTACTTC. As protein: CASSYLLGQEYEQYF.

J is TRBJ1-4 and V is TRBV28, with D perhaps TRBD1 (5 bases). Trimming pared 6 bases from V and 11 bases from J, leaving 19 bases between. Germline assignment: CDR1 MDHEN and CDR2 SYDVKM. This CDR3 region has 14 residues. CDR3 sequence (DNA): TGTGCCAGCAGGGCCGGAGGGGCGGAACCGAAACTGTTTTTT. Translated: CASRAGGAEPKLFF. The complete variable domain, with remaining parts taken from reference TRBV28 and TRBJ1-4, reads DVKVTQSSRYLVKRTGEKVFLECVQDMDHENMFWYRQDPGLGLRLIYFSYDVKMKEKGDIPEGYSVSREKKERFSLILESASTNQTSMYLCASRAGGAEPKLFFGSGTQLSVL.

In DNA, the CDR3 is TGTGCCAGCTCACCACGCTCAGGAGATACTGAAGCTTTCTTT. It specifies CASSPRSGDTEAFF. The chain carries TRBV18 and TRBJ1-1, with no clear D. The CDR3 runs to 14 residues. Trimming took off 1 base at V and 5 bases at J, with 11 bases between the two ends. Germline lookup yields CDR1 KGHSH and CDR2 LQKENI. Full variable domain (missing parts from reference TRBV18 and TRBJ1-1): NAGVMQNPRHLVRRRGQEARLRCSPMKGHSHVYWYRQLPEEGLKFMVYLQKENIIDESGMPKERFSAEFPKEGPSILRIQQVVRGDSAAYFCASSPRSGDTEAFFGQGTRLTVV.

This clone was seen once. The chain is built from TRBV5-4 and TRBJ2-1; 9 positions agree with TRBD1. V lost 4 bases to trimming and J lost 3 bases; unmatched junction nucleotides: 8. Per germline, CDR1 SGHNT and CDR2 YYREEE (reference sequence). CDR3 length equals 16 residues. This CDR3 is CASSPRTGEDYNEQFF. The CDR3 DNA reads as TGTGCCAGCAGCCCGAGGACAGGGGAGGACTACAATGAGCAGTTCTTC.

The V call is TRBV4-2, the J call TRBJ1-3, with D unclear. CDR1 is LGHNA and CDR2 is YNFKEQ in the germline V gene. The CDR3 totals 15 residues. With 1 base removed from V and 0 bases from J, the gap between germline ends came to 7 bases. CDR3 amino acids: CASSQVVYSGNTIYF. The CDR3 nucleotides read TGTGCCAGCAGCCAAGTGGTCTACTCTGGAAACACCATATATTTT.

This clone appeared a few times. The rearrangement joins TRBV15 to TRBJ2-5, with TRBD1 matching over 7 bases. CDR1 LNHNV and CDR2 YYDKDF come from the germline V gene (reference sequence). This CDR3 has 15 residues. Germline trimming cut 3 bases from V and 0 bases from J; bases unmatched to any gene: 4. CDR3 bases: TGTGCCACCAGCAGGAGGACAGGCTACCAAGAGACCCAGTACTTC. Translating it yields CATSRRTGYQETQYF.

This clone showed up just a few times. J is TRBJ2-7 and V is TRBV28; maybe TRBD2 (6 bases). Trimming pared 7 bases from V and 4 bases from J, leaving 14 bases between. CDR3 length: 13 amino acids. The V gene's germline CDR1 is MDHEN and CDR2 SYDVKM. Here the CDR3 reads CASTGTPSYEQYF. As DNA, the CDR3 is TGTGCCAGCACCGGGACTCCCTCGTACGAGCAGTACTTC.

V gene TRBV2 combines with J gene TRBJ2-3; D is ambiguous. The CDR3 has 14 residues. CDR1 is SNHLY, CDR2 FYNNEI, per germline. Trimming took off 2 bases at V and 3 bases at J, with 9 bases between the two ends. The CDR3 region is CASSESLGTDTQYF. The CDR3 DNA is TGTGCCAGCAGTGAAAGTCTAGGGACAGATACGCAGTATTTT.

Here the CDR3 DNA reads TGTGCCAGTAGGTCGTCGAGCGGGGACAGGGCCTATGGCTACACCTTC. The encoded protein is CASRSSSGDRAYGYTF. This chain joins TRBV19 and TRBJ1-2; 9 bases are shared with TRBD1. This CDR3 is built from 16 residues. The V gene's germline CDR1 is LNHDA and CDR2 SQIVND (reference sequence). V lost 6 bases and J lost 4; bases outside the gene matches: 12.

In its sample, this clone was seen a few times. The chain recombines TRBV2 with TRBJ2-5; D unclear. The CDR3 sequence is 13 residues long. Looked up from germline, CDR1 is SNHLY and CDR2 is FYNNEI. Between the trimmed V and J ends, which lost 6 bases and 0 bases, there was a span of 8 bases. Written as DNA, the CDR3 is TGTGCCAGCAGCCTGATGTACCAAGAGACCCAGTACTTC. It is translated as CASSLMYQETQYF. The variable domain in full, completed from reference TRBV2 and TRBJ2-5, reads EPEVTQTPSHQVTQMGQEVILRCVPISNHLYFYWYRQILGQKVEFLVSFYNNEISEKSEIFDDQFSVERPDGSNFTLKIRSTKLEDSAMYFCASSLMYQETQYFGPGTRLLVL.

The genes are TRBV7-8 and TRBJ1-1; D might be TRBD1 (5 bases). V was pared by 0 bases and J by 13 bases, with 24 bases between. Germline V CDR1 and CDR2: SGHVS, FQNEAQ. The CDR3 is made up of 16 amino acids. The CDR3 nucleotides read TGTGCCAGCAGCTTAGCCCCTAGTGGGGGGGGTGCTCGGATTTTCTTT. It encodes CASSLAPSGGGARIFF.

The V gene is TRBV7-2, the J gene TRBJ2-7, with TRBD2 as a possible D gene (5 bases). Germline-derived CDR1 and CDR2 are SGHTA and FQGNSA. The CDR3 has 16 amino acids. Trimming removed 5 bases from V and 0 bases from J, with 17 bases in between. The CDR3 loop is CASSRFGVVSSYEQYF. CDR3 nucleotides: TGTGCCAGCAGCCGCTTCGGGGTGGTGAGCTCCTACGAGCAGTACTTC.

The CDR3 region is CASSSYIYNEQFF. CDR3 DNA: TGTGCCAGCAGCTCCTACATTTACAATGAGCAGTTCTTC. The chain links TRBV7-2 to TRBJ2-1; D is unresolved. V was clipped by 4 bases and J by 4 bases, with 8 bases between them. CDR1 and CDR2 (germline): SGHTA, FQGNSA. The CDR3 is made up of 13 amino acids.

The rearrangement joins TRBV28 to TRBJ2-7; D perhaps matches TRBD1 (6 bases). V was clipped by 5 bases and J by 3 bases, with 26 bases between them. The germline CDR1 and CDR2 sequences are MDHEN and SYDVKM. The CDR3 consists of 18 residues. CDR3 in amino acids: CASSGLRGTSWYRYEQYF. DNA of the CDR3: TGTGCCAGCAGTGGACTCCGAGGGACATCTTGGTATCGCTACGAGCAGTACTTC.

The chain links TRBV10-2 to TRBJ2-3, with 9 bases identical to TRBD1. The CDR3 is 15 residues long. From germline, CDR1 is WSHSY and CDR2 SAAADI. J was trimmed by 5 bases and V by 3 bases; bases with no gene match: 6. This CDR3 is CASSEWTGVKDTQYF. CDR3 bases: TGCGCCAGCAGTGAATGGACAGGGGTGAAAGATACGCAGTATTTT.

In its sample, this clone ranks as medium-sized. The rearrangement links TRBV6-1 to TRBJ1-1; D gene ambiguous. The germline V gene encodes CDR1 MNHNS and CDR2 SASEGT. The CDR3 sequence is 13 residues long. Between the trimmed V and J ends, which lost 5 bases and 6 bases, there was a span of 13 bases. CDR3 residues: CASSSYLQPEAFF. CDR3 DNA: TGTGCCAGCAGTTCGTATTTACAGCCTGAAGCTTTCTTT.

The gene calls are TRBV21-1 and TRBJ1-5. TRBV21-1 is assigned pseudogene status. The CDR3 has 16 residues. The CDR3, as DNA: TGTGCCAGCAGCGGAAAGGACGGGGCCCCCAATCAGCCCCAGCATTTT. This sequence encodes CASSGKDGAPNQPQHF.

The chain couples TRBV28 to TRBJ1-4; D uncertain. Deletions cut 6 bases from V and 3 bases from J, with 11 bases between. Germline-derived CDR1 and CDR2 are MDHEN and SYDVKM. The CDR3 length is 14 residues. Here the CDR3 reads CASRGNRANEKLFF. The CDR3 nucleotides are TGTGCCAGCAGGGGGAACCGAGCTAATGAAAAACTGTTTTTT. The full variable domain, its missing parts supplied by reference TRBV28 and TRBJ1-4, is DVKVTQSSRYLVKRTGEKVFLECVQDMDHENMFWYRQDPGLGLRLIYFSYDVKMKEKGDIPEGYSVSREKKERFSLILESASTNQTSMYLCASRGNRANEKLFFGSGTQLSVL.

Here the CDR3 reads CASISGDYNEQFF. The CDR3 DNA reads as TGCGCCAGCATTAGCGGGGATTACAATGAGCAGTTCTTC. The chain links TRBV5-1 to TRBJ2-1; 8 bases match TRBD2. Per germline, CDR1 SGHRS and CDR2 YFSETQ. J lost 4 bases, V lost 6 bases, and 3 bases had no gene match. CDR3 size: 13 residues. Full variable domain (remainder filled in from reference TRBV5-1 and TRBJ2-1): KAGVTQTPRYLIKTRGQQVTLSCSPISGHRSVSWYQQTPGQGLQFLFEYFSETQRNKGNFPGRFSGRQFSNSRSEMNVSTLELGDSALYLCASISGDYNEQFFGPGTRLTVL.